A selection of T cell receptor beta chains follows, all from one sample in a study of T cell responses to AZD1222 COVID-19 vaccine. Clones were sequenced by immunoSEQ multiplex PCR, and TCRdb holds only the in-frame ones, with some missing. The sample includes 160,000 or so clones, approximately 90% of them seen just once. The specimen comprised peripheral blood, sampled on day 0 of AZD1222 vaccination. These receptors were obtained from an adult in good health. Both conserved end residues are part of each CDR3. D genes are given only for firm matches. For some rows the clone size is stated as once, few or many, or as a class when expanded; others skip it.

cdr3_aa	cdr3_nt	v_call	j_call	clone_size	d_call
CASSLWTSGTNEQFF	TGCGCCAGCAGCTTGTGGACTAGCGGGACAAATGAGCAGTTCTTC	TRBV5-1	TRBJ2-1	NA	TRBD2
CASSQEISNLPRGIDTEAFF	TGTGCCAGCAGCCAAGAAATATCGAATCTACCTCGGGGTATAGACACTGAAGCTTTCTTT	TRBV14	TRBJ1-1	NA	NA
CASSESGAAGNEQFF	TGTGCCAGCAGCGAGTCGGGGGCTGCCGGCAATGAGCAGTTCTTC	TRBV6-5	TRBJ2-1	NA	NA
CASSRRAGYAYTF	TGTGCCAGCAGCCGACGGGCAGGGTACGCCTACACCTTC	TRBV5-4	TRBJ1-2	NA	NA
CAIRTTLGPTDTQYF	TGTGCCATCAGGACGACCTTGGGCCCCACAGATACGCAGTATTTT	TRBV10-3	TRBJ2-3	once	NA
CASSPAPYGYTF	TGTGCCAGCAGTCCGGCTCCCTATGGCTACACCTTC	TRBV28	TRBJ1-2	NA	NA
CSVAIGVNYGYTF	TGCAGCGTCGCGATCGGGGTTAACTATGGCTACACCTTC	TRBV29-1	TRBJ1-2	NA	NA
CASSPQGPNSPLHF	TGTGCCAGCTCACCACAAGGACCTAATTCACCCCTCCACTTT	TRBV18	TRBJ1-6	NA	NA
CASSYLRGFYEQYF	TGTGCCAGCAGTTACCTCCGGGGCTTCTACGAGCAGTACTTC	TRBV6-2/TRBV6-3	TRBJ2-7	NA	NA
CASSYSFRGHEQYF	TGTGCCAGCAGTTACTCTTTCAGGGGGCACGAGCAGTACTTC	TRBV6-5	TRBJ2-7	NA	TRBD1
CASSLRTNNNEQFF	TGTGCCAGCAGTCTGCGAACAAATAACAATGAGCAGTTCTTC	TRBV25-1	TRBJ2-1	NA	NA
CASSQGLLGLPREKLFF	TGTGCCAGCAGCCAGGGGCTTTTAGGCCTTCCTCGGGAAAAACTGTTTTTT	TRBV3-1/TRBV3-2	TRBJ1-4	NA	NA
CASSLKRGNNEQFF	TGTGCCAGCAGCTTAAAGCGGGGGAACAATGAGCAGTTCTTC	TRBV5-4	TRBJ2-1	NA	TRBD2
CAISEGGGIGYTF	TGTGCCATCAGTGAAGGTGGGGGGATTGGCTACACCTTC	TRBV10-3	TRBJ1-2	NA	NA
CASTGGGFNNEQFF	TGTGCCAGCACCGGGGGGGGATTCAACAATGAGCAGTTCTTC	TRBV2	TRBJ2-1	NA	TRBD2
CASSRTGVMNTEAFF	TGTGCCAGCAGTCGAACAGGGGTCATGAACACTGAAGCTTTCTTT	TRBV28	TRBJ1-1	NA	TRBD1
CASSLNGGDEAFF	TGTGCCAGCAGCTTAAACGGGGGTGATGAAGCTTTCTTT	TRBV7-3	TRBJ1-1	NA	NA
CASSDGSTDTQYF	TGTGCCAGCAGTGACGGGAGCACAGATACGCAGTATTTT	TRBV6-4	TRBJ2-3	NA	NA
CASSLVGYSSEKLFF	TGCGCCAGCAGCTTGGTAGGGTACAGCAGTGAAAAACTGTTTTTT	TRBV5-1	TRBJ1-4	NA	NA
CASRQTGGGGNQPQHF	TGTGCCAGCAGACAAACAGGGGGTGGGGGCAATCAGCCCCAGCATTTT	TRBV28	TRBJ1-5	NA	TRBD1
CASSPETGTYNEQFF	TGTGCCAGCAGCCCTGAGACAGGGACCTACAATGAGCAGTTCTTC	TRBV7-2	TRBJ2-1	once	TRBD1